This T cell receptor (beta chain) was captured in a study of T cells in Graves' hyperthyroidism and ophthalmopathy. Clinicians diagnosed patients from clinical symptoms, serum thyroxine and TRAb, thyroid ultrasound and orbital computed tomography. This clonotype was detected many times. Researchers took RNA transcripts and amplified the TCR beta CDR3 regions from them. TCR CDR3 regions were first amplified by RT-PCR with HTBI primers. TCRdb called the multiplex PCR reads again in MiXCR, with one record for every CDR3 protein. The sample has 400,000 to 500,000 distinct CDR3 sequences; roughly 14% are singletons. Trimming took 1 base from V and 5 from J, leaving 7 bases between them. This CDR3 is 13 amino acids long.

This sequence was found in a man aged 18-30 years with Graves' ophthalmopathy. V and J are TRBV12-3 or TRBV12-4 and TRBJ2-3; D gene unclear. The sample comprised blood. In DNA, the CDR3 is TGTGCCAGCAGTTTAGGTTATGGAGATACGCAGTATTTT. It translates to CASSLGYGDTQYF.